Sequencing of this T cell receptor beta chain was carried out in a study of OX40 agonist ivuxolimab in advanced cancers. TCRdb keeps only in-frame clones here, not all; method: immunoSEQ multiplex PCR. This sample has more than 60,000 clones; over 80% occur once, and the top ten carry 4%. Germline V gene lookup returns CDR1 KGHSH and CDR2 LQKENI. V lost 2 bases, J lost 4 bases, and 6 bases lay in between. The CDR3 sequence is 12 residues long. The sequence came from an adult with an advanced solid tumor such as melanoma, head and neck, liver or kidney cancer. The chain couples TRBV18 to TRBJ2-7; unclear D gene. Here the sequenced sample was CD4+ or CD8+ T cells sorted from blood, taken in a trial of the OX40 agonist ivuxolimab. The CDR3, as DNA: TGTGCCAGCTCACCAGCGGTGTACGAGCAGTACTTC. As protein: CASSPAVYEQYF.